These 32 T cell receptor beta chains share one sample of origin, sequenced in a study of shared clonotypes between healthy human individuals. Selected positively for CCR7 and CD45RO-negative, naive CD8 cells excluded terminally differentiated effector memory CD45RA+ cells. TCRdb's table, derived via immunoSEQ multiplex PCR, lists solely in-frame clones and lacks some. Of 550,000 to 750,000 clones listed, roughly 94% are singletons. Sequenced material: naive CD8+ T cells sorted from blood. The receptors shown here come from a man under 40 in good health.

In DNA form, the CDR3 reads TGCGCCAGCAGCCAACCGGGACGAGAGAACTATGGCTACACCTTC. This gives the protein CASSQPGRENYGYTF. The chain uses TRBV4-1 and TRBJ1-2; D is possibly TRBD1 (5 bases). Looked up from germline, CDR1 is MGHRA and CDR2 is YSYEKL. V lost 2 bases, J lost 2 bases, and 12 bases lay in between. The length of the CDR3 is 15 residues.

The chain joins TRBV7-6 to TRBJ2-1, with 10 positions matching TRBD2. This CDR3 has 17 amino acids. The V segment lost 5 bases and the J segment 2 bases; nucleotides outside the gene matches: 9. Germline CDR1 reads SGHVS; CDR2 reads FNYEAQ. The CDR3 DNA follows: TGTGCCAGCAGCATACCCTCTAGCGGGAGCACCTACAATGAGCAGTTCTTC. This sequence encodes CASSIPSSGSTYNEQFF.

This clone showed up just once. This chain connects TRBV6-5 to TRBJ2-3, with D perhaps TRBD1 or TRBD2 (5 bases each). V lost 7 bases and J lost 3, with 14 bases in between. This CDR3 region has 14 residues. Germline lookup yields CDR1 MNHEY and CDR2 SVGAGI. This CDR3 is CASTPRWGTDTQYF. CDR3 DNA sequence: TGTGCCAGCACCCCACGATGGGGGACAGATACGCAGTATTTT.

A remark on this clone: Other DNA sequences in this specimen translate into the identical CDR3. This rearrangement joins TRBV7-6 to TRBJ2-7; D is uncertain. V lost 4 bases and J 4 bases, leaving 8 bases between the germline ends. The V gene's germline CDR1 is SGHVS and CDR2 FNYEAQ. The length of the CDR3 is 12 residues. The DNA of the CDR3 is TGTGCCAGCAGCTCGACTGGATACGAGCAGTACTTC. Its translation is CASSSTGYEQYF.

The chain links TRBV11-2 to TRBJ2-1; D is ambiguous. Germline-derived CDR1 and CDR2 are SGHAT and FQNNGV. Trimming took off 3 bases at V and 3 bases at J, with 21 bases between the two ends. The CDR3 loop spans 18 amino acids. For the CDR3, the DNA is TGTGCCAGCAGCTTCGACGGCTTCGCGGTTGAATTCTACAATGAGCAGTTCTTC. Translating gives CASSFDGFAVEFYNEQFF.

V is TRBV28 and J is TRBJ1-2, with D possibly matching TRBD1 (6 bases). CDR3 length: 15 residues. From germline, CDR1 is MDHEN and CDR2 SYDVKM. V was cut by 4 bases and J by 4 bases, with 16 bases left in between. CDR3 in amino acids: CASSWPGGATYGYTF. Here the CDR3 DNA reads TGTGCCAGCAGTTGGCCGGGGGGCGCGACCTATGGCTACACCTTC.

This chain links TRBV27 with TRBJ2-7, with TRBD2 matching over 7 bases. CDR3 length equals 13 residues. Germline CDR1 reads MNHEY; CDR2 reads SMNVEV (reference sequence). Trimming cost V 5 bases and J 5 bases; bases outside gene matches: 6. The CDR3 reads CASSATSVNEQYF. Here the CDR3 DNA reads TGTGCCAGCAGTGCCACTAGCGTAAACGAGCAGTACTTC.

This chain joins TRBV29-1 and TRBJ2-1, with D possibly matching TRBD1 (6 bases). CDR1 and CDR2 from the germline V gene are SQVTM and ANQGSEA. V gave up 6 bases and J gave up 11 bases, with 17 bases separating them. The CDR3 spans 12 residues. The CDR3 DNA is TGCAGCGTCGGCGCAGGGGAAATGAAGCAGTTCTTC. Its translation is CSVGAGEMKQFF.

About this clone: Other nucleotide sequences in the sample specify the same CDR3. J is TRBJ2-7 and V is TRBV2; 10 positions match TRBD2. V lost 10 bases and J lost 3; bases outside the gene matches: 3. The germline CDR1 and CDR2 sequences are SNHLY and FYNNEI. The CDR3 loop spans 12 amino acids. CDR3 bases: TGTGCCACCCGGACTAGCGGCTACGAGCAGTACTTC. Encoded protein: CATRTSGYEQYF.

V usage is TRBV27 and J usage is TRBJ2-7; 7 nucleotides agree with TRBD1. The CDR3 is 15 residues long. Trimming removed 6 bases from V and 3 bases from J; junction bases left unmatched: 11. Germline CDR1 MNHEY, CDR2 SMNVEV (reference sequence). The CDR3 DNA reads TGTGCCAGCAGACCCCGACACAGGGGTGTCTACGAGCAGTACTTC. It yields the protein CASRPRHRGVYEQYF.

The chain is built from TRBV7-9 and TRBJ1-1; D unclear. V was cut by 8 bases and J by 1 base, with 8 bases left in between. This CDR3 has 12 amino acids. In germline, CDR1 is SEHNR, CDR2 FQNEAQ (reference sequence). The chain's CDR3 is CASVTGNTEAFF. The CDR3, as DNA: TGTGCCAGCGTCACGGGGAACACTGAAGCTTTCTTT.

J is TRBJ1-1 and V is TRBV7-9, with a possible D match to TRBD1 (6 bases). Trimming took 1 base from V and 5 from J, leaving 11 bases between them. The CDR3 has 14 residues. Germline values: CDR1 SEHNR, CDR2 FQNEAQ (reference sequence). The CDR3 coding sequence is TGTGCCAGCAGCTTAGTGGGGGCAGAGACTGAAGCTTTCTTT. The encoded protein is CASSLVGAETEAFF.

The chain has TRBV11-3 and TRBJ1-5; 9 bases map to TRBD1. Trimming at V came to 8 bases and at J to 2 bases, leaving 7 bases not matched to a gene. This CDR3 region has 15 residues. Germline V lookup: CDR1 SGHNT, CDR2 YENEEA. The CDR3 coding sequence is TGTGCCAGCTTCAATTGGACAGGGGGCAATCAGCCCCAGCATTTT. It encodes CASFNWTGGNQPQHF.

This clone appeared a single time. The chain couples TRBV27 to TRBJ2-7, with a weak D call TRBD2 (6 bases). CDR3 length: 14 amino acids. V was cut by 2 bases and J by 3 bases, with 11 bases left in between. Germline-derived CDR1 and CDR2 are MNHEY and SMNVEV (reference sequence). The CDR3 sequence: CASSLGGLRYEQYF. The CDR3 DNA follows: TGTGCCAGCAGTTTAGGGGGACTTCGCTACGAGCAGTACTTC.

Of note for this clone: Within the sample, other DNA sequences also encode this same CDR3. The V call is TRBV27, the J call TRBJ1-5, with D perhaps TRBD1 (5 bases). V was pared by 2 bases and J by 3 bases, with 8 bases between. CDR3 length: 14 amino acids. Germline CDR1 is MNHEY and CDR2 is SMNVEV (reference sequence). CDR3 loop: CASSLSRVNQPQHF. The CDR3 DNA sequence: TGTGCCAGCAGTTTAAGCAGGGTCAATCAGCCCCAGCATTTT.

The J gene is TRBJ2-3, the V gene TRBV11-2; weak D call: TRBD1 (6 bases). The CDR3 sequence is 15 residues long. The germline CDR1 and CDR2 sequences are SGHAT and FQNNGV. V lost 6 bases to trimming and J lost 1 base, with 14 bases between them. The CDR3 coding sequence is TGTGCCAGCAGACAAGGGGGTCTTGGCACAGATACGCAGTATTTT. It specifies CASRQGGLGTDTQYF.

V is TRBV28 and J is TRBJ2-1; TRBD2 might be the D (6 bases). Germline-derived CDR1 and CDR2 are MDHEN and SYDVKM. V was shortened by 6 bases and J by 5 bases, with 14 bases between the two germline ends. The CDR3 runs 14 residues. The DNA of the CDR3 is TGTGCCAGCAGACGCCTGGGGGGAGACAATGAGCAGTTCTTC. Protein: CASRRLGGDNEQFF.

The chain has TRBV11-1 and TRBJ2-7; tentative D call: TRBD2 (6 bases). V lost 0 bases, J lost 5 bases, and 11 bases lay in between. The CDR3 sequence is 14 residues long. Germline V gene lookup returns CDR1 SGHAT and CDR2 FQDESV (reference sequence). The CDR3 DNA reads as TGTGCCAGCAGCTTAGCGGGAGGCGCCGACGAGCAGTACTTC. Translated: CASSLAGGADEQYF.

This chain joins TRBV14 and TRBJ1-1; TRBD1 matches 8 bases. This CDR3 has 12 amino acids. Germline values: CDR1 SGHDN, CDR2 FVKESK. Losses at the gene ends were 1 base for V and 8 bases for J; bases not matched to a gene: 0. The CDR3: CASSQGTGEAFF. In DNA form, the CDR3 reads TGTGCCAGCAGCCAAGGGACAGGGGAAGCTTTCTTT.

This sequence joins TRBV9 and TRBJ2-7; 8 bases match TRBD1. V gave up 3 bases and J gave up 3 bases; unmatched junction bases: 8. Germline V lookup: CDR1 SGDLS, CDR2 YYNGEE. The length of the CDR3 is 15 residues. The CDR3 bases are TGTGCCAGCAGCGCCGGCCGGACAGGGAGCTACGAGCAGTACTTC. Translated: CASSAGRTGSYEQYF. Supplemented by reference TRBV9 and TRBJ2-7, the full variable domain reads DSGVTQTPKHLITATGQRVTLRCSPRSGDLSVYWYQQSLDQGLQFLIQYYNGEERAKGNILERFSAQQFPDLHSELNLSSLELGDSALYFCASSAGRTGSYEQYFGPGTRLTVT.

The chain combines TRBV20-1 with TRBJ2-1; D ambiguous. Trimming cost V 3 bases and J 12 bases, with 9 bases left between them. The CDR3 runs to 10 residues. CDR1 is DFQATT, CDR2 SNEGSKA, per germline (reference sequence). The CDR3 reads CSARELTQFF. The CDR3 DNA is TGCAGTGCTAGGGAACTTACGCAGTTCTTC.

This clone is a singleton in its sample. The gene calls are TRBV5-4 and TRBJ2-7, with TRBD2 as a possible D gene (5 bases). The germline V and J ends were trimmed by 0 bases and 5 bases, with 12 bases remaining between them. The CDR3 is 14 residues long. The germline V gene encodes CDR1 SGHNT and CDR2 YYREEE (reference sequence). In DNA form, the CDR3 reads TGTGCCAGCAGCTTGGCCGGGAATTTCGACGAGCAGTACTTC. It specifies CASSLAGNFDEQYF.

The V and J genes are TRBV27 and TRBJ1-2, with TRBD1 identical over 7 bases. This CDR3 contains 17 residues. From germline, CDR1 is MNHEY and CDR2 SMNVEV (reference sequence). The junction had 9 bases not matched to a gene; V was cut back by 2 bases and J by 0 bases. The CDR3 loop is CASSLRPTGSTNYGYTF. CDR3 bases: TGTGCCAGCAGTTTAAGGCCGACAGGGTCAACTAACTATGGCTACACCTTC.

The V gene is TRBV15, the J gene TRBJ2-5; D is possibly TRBD2 (5 bases). V lost 8 bases, J lost 1 base, and 17 bases lay in between. The CDR3 sequence is 15 residues long. Germline V CDR1 and CDR2: LNHNV, YYDKDF (reference sequence). CDR3 sequence reads: CATLRSTGSQETQYF. The DNA for the CDR3 is TGTGCCACCCTCCGATCCACGGGAAGCCAAGAGACCCAGTACTTC.

The V call is TRBV5-4, the J call TRBJ2-7; D is perhaps TRBD1 or TRBD2 (5 bases each). CDR3 length equals 14 residues. CDR1 and CDR2 (germline): SGHNT, YYREEE (reference sequence). Trimming removed 5 bases at V and 2 bases at J, with 14 bases between. The CDR3 region has the DNA TGTGCCAGCAGGGTGGTGGGGGACCCCTACGAGCAGTACTTC. This gives the protein CASRVVGDPYEQYF.

The V and J genes are TRBV5-8 and TRBJ2-7; no firm D call. V was cut by 4 bases and J by 2 bases, with 7 bases left in between. The CDR3 is 12 amino acids. Per the germline V gene, CDR1 is SGHTS and CDR2 is YDEGEE. As DNA, the CDR3 is TGTGCCAGCAGCCGGTTCACCTACGAGCAGTACTTC. As protein: CASSRFTYEQYF.

The rearrangement links TRBV9 to TRBJ2-2, with 10 bases matching TRBD2. Germline loops: CDR1 SGDLS, CDR2 YYNGEE. The CDR3 extends over 17 amino acids. V was pared by 6 bases and J by 4 bases, with 12 bases of the junction left unmatched. CDR3 loop: CASTSSGSEPVTGELFF. The CDR3 DNA reads as TGTGCCAGCACTTCTAGCGGGAGTGAACCGGTCACCGGGGAGCTGTTTTTT.

Written as DNA, the CDR3 is TGTGCCAGTTCGCCCCCGGCAGGTCGGAACACTGAAGCTTTCTTT. This gives the protein CASSPPAGRNTEAFF. The chain employs TRBV28 and TRBJ1-1; D gene ambiguous. This CDR3 has 15 residues. Trimming shortened V by 9 bases and J by 1 base, and 18 bases separated the two germline ends. CDR1 and CDR2 (germline): MDHEN, SYDVKM.

The count of this clone is one. The chain joins TRBV6-1 to TRBJ2-7; 8 bases map to TRBD2. The CDR3 consists of 13 residues. Germline V CDR1 and CDR2: MNHNS, SASEGT. V shed 7 bases and J 2 bases; nucleotides not matched to a gene: 4. CDR3 nucleotides: TGTGCCAGCAAACCTAGCGGGCCCTACGAGCAGTACTTC. It is translated as CASKPSGPYEQYF.

The CDR3 coding sequence is TGCGCCAGCAGCCAAGTAGGGGCAGAGAACTATGGCTACACCTTC. Encoded protein: CASSQVGAENYGYTF. This rearrangement joins TRBV4-1 to TRBJ1-2, with D tentatively TRBD1 (5 bases). The V and J ends lost 1 base and 2 bases respectively, with 11 bases between them. The CDR3 is 15 residues long. Germline values: CDR1 MGHRA, CDR2 YSYEKL.

The gene calls are TRBV19 and TRBJ1-1, with 7 bases aligning to TRBD1. The CDR3 sequence is 15 residues long. Germline assignment: CDR1 LNHDA and CDR2 SQIVND (reference sequence). V shed 2 bases, J shed 1 base, and the junction held 4 bases outside the gene matches. The DNA of the CDR3 is TGTGCCAGTAGTATAACAGGGGTAGGGAACACTGAAGCTTTCTTT. Protein: CASSITGVGNTEAFF.

V is TRBV4-1 and J is TRBJ1-1, with D perhaps matching TRBD1 (5 bases). Per germline, CDR1 MGHRA and CDR2 YSYEKL. The CDR3 has 14 amino acids. V gave up 4 bases and J gave up 8 bases, with 17 bases separating them. The CDR3 nucleotides read TGCGCCAGCAGCCTAAAGAAGGGGTCCGCAGAAGCTTTCTTT. Encoded protein: CASSLKKGSAEAFF.